Following are 30 T cell receptor beta chains from one sample sequenced in a study of T cells in women clearing cervical HPV infection. Clones were sequenced by immunoSEQ multiplex PCR, and TCRdb holds only the in-frame ones, with some missing. Listed are about 39,000 clones; less than 6% falls within the top ten. Material: blood buffy coat. All receptors come from a woman between 18 and 75 years old with a cervical HPV16 infection that either progressed to CIN3+ or cleared (not recorded which).

Concerning this clone: Read coverage stops 3 residues before the CDR3 terminus; the germline J gene supplies the remainder. The chain couples TRBV5-1 to TRBJ2-1; 7 nucleotides line up with TRBD1. Germline loops: CDR1 SGHRS, CDR2 YFSETQ. This CDR3 has 15 residues. V was pared by 1 base and J by 3 bases, with 4 bases of the junction left unmatched. CDR3 loop: CASSLLWDSYNEQFF. The CDR3 bases that were read are TGCGCCAGCAGCTTGCTTTGGGACAGCTACAATGAG. The full variable domain, in which reference TRBV5-1 and TRBJ2-1 provide the parts outside the CDR3, is KAGVTQTPRYLIKTRGQQVTLSCSPISGHRSVSWYQQTPGQGLQFLFEYFSETQRNKGNFPGRFSGRQFSNSRSEMNVSTLELGDSALYLCASSLLWDSYNEQFFGPGTRLTVL.

As to this clone: The CDR3 extends 3 residues past the end of the read, so its final part is completed from the germline J gene. V is TRBV14 and J is TRBJ1-4; D uncertain. The CDR3 runs 16 residues. Trimming removed 0 bases at V and 4 bases at J, with 12 bases between. Germline V gives CDR1 SGHDN, CDR2 FVKESK. Incomplete CDR3 DNA: TGTGCCAGCAGCCAAGAATCGTACAGCTATAATGAAAAA. It is translated as CASSQESYSYNEK. The full-length CDR3 reads as CASSQESYSYNEKLFF.

In regard to this clone: The missing CDR3 end, 3 residues past where the read stops, is filled in from the germline J gene. The genes are TRBV7-9 and TRBJ1-2, with 7 bases fitting TRBD1. Per the germline V gene, CDR1 is SEHNR and CDR2 is FQNEAQ (reference sequence). This CDR3 contains 14 residues. The CDR3: CASSPPGTVEDYTF. CDR3 bases read: TGTGCCAGCAGCCCTCCCGGGACAGTAGAAGAC.

Worth noting for this clone: The read gets to within 3 residues of the CDR3 end, and the germline J gene fills in the rest. This chain joins TRBV9 and TRBJ2-2, with 11 nucleotides matching TRBD2. Germline trimming cut 4 bases from V and 5 bases from J; bases unmatched to any gene: 7. Per germline, CDR1 SGDLS and CDR2 YYNGEE. The CDR3 covers 16 residues. The CDR3 sequence is CASSSYGTSGTGELFF. The sequenced CDR3 bases are TGTGCCAGCAGCTCGTACGGGACTAGCGGAACCGGGGAG. The full variable domain, in which reference TRBV9 and TRBJ2-2 provide the parts outside the CDR3, is DSGVTQTPKHLITATGQRVTLRCSPRSGDLSVYWYQQSLDQGLQFLIQYYNGEERAKGNILERFSAQQFPDLHSELNLSSLELGDSALYFCASSSYGTSGTGELFFGEGSRLTVL.

Notes on this clone: Coverage ceases 3 residues before the CDR3 finishes, and the germline J gene fills in the end. V gene TRBV11-2 combines with J gene TRBJ1-1; 8 bases are a match to TRBD1. The CDR3 spans 14 residues. Losses at the gene ends were 5 bases for V and 5 bases for J; bases not matched to a gene: 7. In germline, CDR1 is SGHAT, CDR2 FQNNGV. The CDR3 protein is CASSPRTGRTEAFF. The part of the CDR3 DNA that was read is TGTGCCAGCAGCCCTAGGACAGGGAGAACTGAA.

Turning to this clone: The read finishes 3 residues shy of the CDR3 end, and the germline J gene is used to complete it. This rearrangement joins TRBV20-1 to TRBJ2-7, with D uncertain. CDR1 is DFQATT and CDR2 is SNEGSKA in the germline V gene (reference sequence). V shed 3 bases and J shed 4 bases, with 16 bases lying between them. The CDR3 loop spans 14 amino acids. The chain's CDR3 is CSARNLGGQYEQYF. The part of the CDR3 DNA that was read is TGCAGTGCTAGGAATCTTGGCGGCCAATACGAG.

Concerning this clone itself: The CDR3 goes on 3 residues after the read ends, and that part is filled in from the germline J gene. The chain combines TRBV20-1 with TRBJ2-2; 7 bases agree with TRBD2. The CDR3 sequence is 15 residues long. Germline trimming cut 1 base from V and 6 bases from J; bases unmatched to any gene: 8. Germline values: CDR1 DFQATT, CDR2 SNEGSKA (reference sequence). CDR3 bases read: TGCAGTGCTAGAGTCAGATCGGGGGGTTCCGGGGAG. Its translation: CSARVRSGGSGE. The entire CDR3 protein is CSARVRSGGSGELFF.

The part of the CDR3 DNA that was read is TGTGCCAGCAGCTTACAGGCTAGCGGGAGTTTTGGCGGGGAG. Encoded protein: CASSLQASGSFGGE. The full-length CDR3 reads as CASSLQASGSFGGELFF. The genes are TRBV7-3 and TRBJ2-2; 10 bases align to TRBD2. Read data end 3 residues before the CDR3 end; the end is taken from the germline J gene. J was trimmed by 7 bases and V by 2 bases; bases with no gene match: 10. The CDR3 extends over 17 amino acids. Germline V gene data show CDR1 as SGHTA and CDR2 as FQGTGA.

A note on this clone: Read coverage stops 3 residues before the CDR3 terminus; the germline J gene supplies the remainder. The V call is TRBV5-6, the J call TRBJ1-1; D not resolved. The CDR3 is 14 amino acids. The V and J ends lost 0 bases and 1 base respectively, with 7 bases between them. Germline V lookup: CDR1 SGHDT, CDR2 YYEEEE. The DNA read from the CDR3 is TGTGCCAGCAGCTTGGCTGACTGGAACACTGAA. Translating it yields CASSLADWNTE. The complete CDR3 protein is CASSLADWNTEAFF.

Details on this clone: The CDR3 end falls 3 residues outside the read, so it is completed with the germline J gene. V gene TRBV6-2 or TRBV6-3 combines with J gene TRBJ2-3; D may match TRBD1 or TRBD2 (5 bases each). The CDR3 contains 15 residues. Looked up from germline, CDR1 is MNHEY and CDR2 is SVGEGT. Partial CDR3 DNA: TGTGCCAGCAGTTACTATGAACCAGGGAGAGAGACG. Translating gives CASSYYEPGRET. The full CDR3 protein is CASSYYEPGRETQYF.

In the case of this clone: The read finishes 3 residues shy of the CDR3 end, and the germline J gene is used to complete it. The gene calls are TRBV5-1 and TRBJ2-7, with D unresolved. Germline CDR1 SGHRS, CDR2 YFSETQ. The CDR3 sequence is 11 residues long. Trimming pared 4 bases from V and 3 bases from J, leaving 5 bases between. CDR3 region: CASSPGYEQYF. The covered CDR3 bases are TGCGCCAGCAGCCCGGGCTACGAG.

Comments on this clone: The CDR3 extends 3 residues past the end of the read, so its final part is completed from the germline J gene. This chain joins TRBV11-2 and TRBJ1-3, with D possibly TRBD1 on 5 matching bases. The CDR3 extends over 14 amino acids. V lost 8 bases, J lost 2 bases, and 13 bases lay in between. Germline V CDR1 and CDR2: SGHAT, FQNNGV. The CDR3: CASGRGVAGNTIYF. Incomplete CDR3 DNA: TGTGCCAGCGGCCGGGGGGTCGCTGGAAACACC.

With regard to this clone: The read is 3 residues too short to cover the CDR3 end, so that end is filled in from the germline J gene. The chain carries TRBV6-1 and TRBJ2-2; D ambiguous. The germline CDR1 and CDR2 sequences are MNHNS and SASEGT. CDR3 size: 14 residues. V gave up 0 bases and J gave up 2 bases, with 4 bases separating them. The CDR3 spells CASSEAINTGELFF. CDR3 DNA, as far as it was read: TGTGCCAGCAGTGAAGCCATTAACACCGGGGAG.

Measured by frequency, this clone is medium-sized. CDR3 region: CAWSVQGTDTQYF. The DNA read from the CDR3 is TGTGCCTGGAGTGTACAGGGGACAGATACG. This chain links TRBV30 with TRBJ2-3; 7 nucleotides line up with TRBD1. The read comes to an end 3 residues before the CDR3 does, leaving the germline J gene to fill in the end. The junction had 0 bases not matched to a gene; V was cut back by 0 bases and J by 3 bases. The CDR3 runs 13 residues. Germline V lookup: CDR1 GTSNPN, CDR2 SVGIG (reference sequence).

Points on this clone: With the read ending 3 residues before the CDR3 end, the germline J gene is used to fill in that end. The gene calls are TRBV19 and TRBJ1-5, with D hard to call. Deletions cut 6 bases from V and 4 bases from J, with 10 bases between. Germline CDR1 reads LNHDA; CDR2 reads SQIVND (reference sequence). The length of the CDR3 is 13 residues. The CDR3 loop reads CASSNRPNQPQHF. The DNA read from the CDR3 is TGTGCCAGTAGCAACAGACCGAATCAGCCC.

With regard to this clone: The CDR3 extends 3 residues past the end of the read, so its final part is completed from the germline J gene. The rearrangement uses TRBV19 and TRBJ1-1; tentative D call: TRBD1 (5 bases). CDR1 and CDR2 from the germline V gene are LNHDA and SQIVND (reference sequence). The CDR3 is 14 amino acids. Deletions cut 8 bases from V and 1 base from J, with 14 bases between. The CDR3 DNA, read in part, is TGTGCCAGTGAAGTGAGGGGAGGGAACACTGAA. Protein sequence: CASEVRGGNTE. The entire CDR3 protein is CASEVRGGNTEAFF. The complete variable domain, with remaining parts taken from reference TRBV19 and TRBJ1-1, reads DGGITQSPKYLFRKEGQNVTLSCEQNLNHDAMYWYRQDPGQGLRLIYYSQIVNDFQKGDIAEGYSVSREKKESFPLTVTSAQKNPTAFYLCASEVRGGNTEAFFGQGTRLTVV.

A remark on this clone: The read ends 3 residues before the CDR3 terminus; that terminus is restored from the germline J gene. The chain combines TRBV19 with TRBJ2-4; D gene uncertain. In germline, CDR1 is LNHDA, CDR2 SQIVND (reference sequence). CDR3 length: 12 residues. The CDR3 bases that were read are TGTGCCACTCGAGGAGAAGGGTATGGT. Its protein is CATRGEGYG. The whole CDR3 region reads CATRGEGYGQYF.

A word on this clone: The read falls 3 residues short of the CDR3 end, and the missing part is taken from the germline J gene. The rearrangement joins TRBV19 to TRBJ2-1; D may be TRBD2 (5 bases). The CDR3 has 15 residues. Per germline, CDR1 LNHDA and CDR2 SQIVND (reference sequence). V was clipped by 5 bases and J by 5 bases, with 16 bases between them. CDR3 DNA, as far as it was read: TGTGCCAGTAGTGTTCTGGGAGCGGCAGACAATGAG. Residues: CASSVLGAADNE. The whole CDR3 is CASSVLGAADNEQFF.

As regards this clone: The CDR3 end is not reached by the read, which stops 3 residues before it; the germline J gene fills it in. The V gene is TRBV12-3 or TRBV12-4, the J gene TRBJ1-3, with D possibly being TRBD1 (5 bases). V shed 6 bases and J shed 7 bases, with 16 bases lying between them. CDR3 size: 14 residues. CDR3 bases read: TGTGCCAGCAGAAAAACCGGGGGTCTCAACACC. It yields the protein CASRKTGGLNT. The whole CDR3 sequence reads CASRKTGGLNTIYF.

Of note for this clone: The read comes to an end 3 residues before the CDR3 does, leaving the germline J gene to fill in the end. The rearrangement links TRBV19 to TRBJ2-1; possibly TRBD1 for D (6 bases). Deletions cut 6 bases from V and 3 bases from J, with 9 bases between. This CDR3 region has 13 residues. Germline CDR1 LNHDA, CDR2 SQIVND (reference sequence). CDR3 amino acids: CASSGQFYNEQFF. The CDR3 bases that were read are TGTGCCAGTAGCGGACAGTTCTACAATGAG.

In regard to this clone: From the germline J gene comes the end of the CDR3, since the read stops 3 residues before it. The chain has TRBV19 and TRBJ1-2; D call uncertain. This CDR3 is built from 12 residues. Trimming removed 7 bases from V and 4 bases from J, with 10 bases in between. CDR1 is LNHDA and CDR2 is SQIVND in the germline V gene (reference sequence). The CDR3 spells CASTAGSYGYTF. The sequenced part of the CDR3 DNA is TGTGCCAGTACTGCGGGGTCCTATGGC.

To note about this clone: The read ends 3 residues before the CDR3 terminus; that terminus is restored from the germline J gene. V gene TRBV4-1 combines with J gene TRBJ1-2, with TRBD1 identical over 8 bases. The CDR3 contains 14 residues. Germline-derived CDR1 and CDR2 are MGHRA and YSYEKL. The DNA read from the CDR3 is TGCGCCAGCAGCCAGAACAGGGGGGCGAAAGGC. Its translation is CASSQNRGAKG. From start to end, the CDR3 is CASSQNRGAKGYTF.

About this clone: The read ends 3 residues early relative to the CDR3; the germline J gene fills the gap. This rearrangement joins TRBV5-1 to TRBJ1-2; D unclear. The CDR3 is 15 residues long. Looked up from germline, CDR1 is SGHRS and CDR2 is YFSETQ. CDR3 region: CASSPTPSSADTYTF. CDR3 bases read: TGCGCCAGCAGCCCAACCCCCAGTAGCGCAGATACC.

A remark on this clone: From the germline J gene comes the end of the CDR3, since the read stops 3 residues before it. The gene calls are TRBV5-5 and TRBJ1-2, with D perhaps matching TRBD1 (6 bases). The CDR3 covers 13 residues. The germline CDR1 and CDR2 sequences are SGHKS and YYEKEE (reference sequence). Trimming removed 1 base from V and 4 bases from J, with 8 bases in between. The CDR3 spells CASSLTGTYGYTF. The covered CDR3 bases are TGTGCCAGCAGCTTGACAGGGACCTATGGC.

Comment on this clone: The read comes to an end 3 residues before the CDR3 does, leaving the germline J gene to fill in the end. This sequence joins TRBV30 and TRBJ2-3; 7 bases fit TRBD2. Germline V gene sequence: CDR1 GTSNPN, CDR2 SVGIG (reference sequence). This CDR3 is 18 amino acids long. The CDR3 loop is CAWSGTTGWGELQETQYF. The CDR3 bases that were read are TGTGCCTGGAGCGGGACTACTGGTTGGGGCGAGCTTCAAGAGACG.

With respect to this clone: The read ends 3 residues early relative to the CDR3; the germline J gene fills the gap. The chain combines TRBV7-9 with TRBJ2-5; 7 positions match TRBD2. The V segment lost 3 bases and the J segment 5 bases; nucleotides outside the gene matches: 9. The CDR3 is made up of 15 amino acids. CDR1 is SEHNR and CDR2 is FQNEAQ in the germline V gene (reference sequence). The CDR3 here is CASSFRGVPQETQYF. The sequenced CDR3 bases are TGTGCCAGCAGCTTTCGGGGGGTTCCCCAGGAGACC.

A remark on this clone: The read halts 3 residues ahead of the CDR3 end, with the missing end drawn from the germline J gene. V and J are TRBV5-5 and TRBJ2-3; TRBD1 is a possible D gene (5 bases). The CDR3 spans 14 residues. The germline V gene has CDR1 SGHKS and CDR2 YYEKEE (reference sequence). The CDR3 here is CASSPGQNRGAQYF. The sequenced CDR3 bases are TGTGCCAGCAGCCCTGGACAAAATCGAGGAGCG. The full variable domain, completed using reference TRBV5-5 and TRBJ2-3, is DAGVTQSPTHLIKTRGQQVTLRCSPISGHKSVSWYQQVLGQGPQFIFQYYEKEERGRGNFPDRFSARQFPNYSSELNVNALLLGDSALYLCASSPGQNRGAQYFGPGTRLTVL.

Regarding this clone: The read gets to within 3 residues of the CDR3 end, and the germline J gene fills in the rest. J is TRBJ2-3 and V is TRBV7-3; 7 nucleotides agree with TRBD2. Germline V CDR1 and CDR2: SGHTA, FQGTGA. This CDR3 has 15 residues. With 2 bases clipped from V and 4 bases from J, the junction kept 6 bases outside the gene matches. CDR3 sequence: CASSLLAGVPDTQYF. CDR3 bases read: TGTGCCAGCAGCTTACTTGCGGGAGTACCAGATACG.

A word on this clone: Read sequence stops 3 residues before the CDR3 end, and the germline J gene provides the missing end. The chain links TRBV5-6 to TRBJ1-1; no reliable D call. The CDR3 sequence is 13 residues long. Looked up from germline, CDR1 is SGHDT and CDR2 is YYEEEE. The V end lost 2 bases, the J end lost 6 bases, and 11 bases lay between the germline ends. The CDR3 protein is CASSFKTLPEAFF. The DNA read from the CDR3 is TGTGCCAGCAGCTTTAAGACTCTCCCTGAA.

The CDR3 spells CSAREKVTDTQYF. The covered CDR3 bases are TGCAGTGCTAGAGAAAAGGTGACAGATACG. This chain connects TRBV20-1 to TRBJ2-3; the D is unclear. Sequencing ends 3 residues short of the CDR3 end; the germline J gene provides the rest. Trimming took 0 bases from V and 3 from J, leaving 7 bases between them. The CDR3 totals 13 residues. Germline values: CDR1 DFQATT, CDR2 SNEGSKA (reference sequence).